The 9 T cell receptor beta chains below all came from one sample that was sequenced in a study of T cell repertoires in ileal Crohn's disease. Assay used: immunoSEQ multiplex PCR; TCRdb lists only in-frame clones, some missing. The sample carries about 7,200 clones, 84% recorded once. The source material was ileal tissue. The source of these receptors is an adult with Crohn's disease.

The J gene is TRBJ1-2, the V gene TRBV5-4, with a weak D call TRBD1 (6 bases). This CDR3 is 15 amino acids long. The germline V gene encodes CDR1 SGHNT and CDR2 YYREEE (reference sequence). V was pared by 4 bases and J by 0 bases, with 13 bases between. CDR3 in amino acids: CASSTGTTTNYGYTF. The CDR3 DNA follows: TGTGCCAGCAGCACCGGGACAACAACTAACTATGGCTACACCTTC. Looking up the rest from reference TRBV5-4 and TRBJ1-2 gives the full variable domain: ETGVTQSPTHLIKTRGQQVTLRCSSQSGHNTVSWYQQALGQGPQFIFQYYREEENGRGNFPPRFSGLQFPNYSSELNVNALELDDSALYLCASSTGTTTNYGYTFGSGTRLTVV.

This clone was found once. This chain connects TRBV30 to TRBJ2-7; TRBD1 matches at 8 bases. This CDR3 is built from 12 residues. The trim removed 3 bases at V and 5 bases at J, leaving 3 bases unmatched. The germline V gene has CDR1 GTSNPN and CDR2 SVGIG (reference sequence). This chain's CDR3 is CAWSGQGHEQYF. The CDR3 coding sequence is TGTGCCTGGAGCGGACAGGGCCACGAGCAGTACTTC.

The chain combines TRBV6-5 with TRBJ1-6; D not certain. V was trimmed by 7 bases and J by 7 bases, leaving 14 bases between them. The germline V gene encodes CDR1 MNHEY and CDR2 SVGAGI. The length of the CDR3 is 14 residues. The CDR3, as DNA: TGTGCCAGCACCCTAGGAGGGTGGAATTCACCCCTCCACTTT. Translated, it gives CASTLGGWNSPLHF.

This sequence joins TRBV7-2 and TRBJ1-6, with D unclear. Germline lookup yields CDR1 SGHTA and CDR2 FQGNSA. There are 14 residues in the CDR3. Trimming took off 3 bases at V and 7 bases at J, with 10 bases between the two ends. The DNA of the CDR3 is TGTGCCAGCAGCTTCATGCGGGGAAATTCACCCCTCCACTTT. The encoded protein is CASSFMRGNSPLHF. The entire variable domain, with the rest obtained from reference TRBV7-2 and TRBJ1-6, is as follows: GAGVSQSPSNKVTEKGKDVELRCDPISGHTALYWYRQSLGQGLEFLIYFQGNSAPDKSGLPSDRFSAERTGGSVSTLTIQRTQQEDSAVYLCASSFMRGNSPLHFGNGTRLTVT.

This clone was counted a few times. The V gene is TRBV7-6, the J gene TRBJ2-7, with TRBD1 matching over 10 bases. Germline lookup yields CDR1 SGHVS and CDR2 FNYEAQ. The ends lost 5 bases at V and 2 bases at J; junction bases unmatched: 6. The CDR3 consists of 15 residues. The CDR3 spells CASSLGTGVPYEQYF. CDR3 in DNA: TGTGCCAGCAGCCTTGGGACAGGGGTACCCTACGAGCAGTACTTC.

This chain connects TRBV19 to TRBJ2-3; possibly TRBD1 for D (5 bases). This CDR3 comprises 15 residues. The germline gives CDR1 LNHDA, CDR2 SQIVND (reference sequence). Between the trimmed V and J ends, which lost 8 bases and 0 bases, there was a span of 15 bases. CDR3 residues: CASSLWTTSTDTQYF. DNA for the CDR3: TGTGCCAGTTCCCTTTGGACAACAAGCACAGATACGCAGTATTTT.

The chain carries TRBV7-9 and TRBJ2-5; 8 positions agree with TRBD1. Germline values: CDR1 SEHNR, CDR2 FQNEAQ (reference sequence). The CDR3 length is 17 residues. The junction had 10 bases not matched to a gene; V was cut back by 0 bases and J by 4 bases. The CDR3 region is CASSLAQSQGAGETQYF. Here the CDR3 DNA reads TGTGCCAGCAGCTTAGCCCAGAGCCAGGGGGCAGGAGAGACCCAGTACTTC.

This sequence joins TRBV5-1 and TRBJ2-3; 15 bases match TRBD2. The CDR3 sequence is 19 residues long. From germline, CDR1 is SGHRS and CDR2 YFSETQ. The V segment lost 4 bases and the J segment 2 bases; nucleotides outside the gene matches: 11. The CDR3 region is CASSRGLAGGRGVTDTQYF. The DNA of the CDR3 is TGCGCCAGCAGCCGGGGACTAGCGGGAGGACGGGGGGTCACAGATACGCAGTATTTT.

The chain uses TRBV27 and TRBJ2-1; 11 positions agree with TRBD2. With V trimmed by 7 bases and J by 7 bases, 6 bases remained unmatched. The CDR3 length is 14 residues. Per germline, CDR1 MNHEY and CDR2 SMNVEV (reference sequence). The CDR3 DNA is TGTGCCAGCACTGGGACTAGCGGCCTAAATGAGCAGTTCTTC. Amino acids: CASTGTSGLNEQFF.